This T cell receptor beta chain was identified in a study of T cell responses to AZD1222 COVID-19 vaccine. Assay: immunoSEQ multiplex PCR; the TCRdb copy retains only in-frame clones and omits some. This repertoire shows more than 85,000 clones, over 80% found once; its top ten account for 16%. The specimen was peripheral blood, collected on day 0 of AZD1222 vaccination. The TCR was taken from an adult in good health.

DNA of the CDR3: TGCGCCAGCAGCAGGACGGAGGTAGCGGGAGGAGGTGTCTACGAGCAGTACTTC. Its translation: CASSRTEVAGGGVYEQYF. The rearrangement links TRBV5-1 to TRBJ2-7; 10 bases are a match to TRBD2. Looked up from germline, CDR1 is SGHRS and CDR2 is YFSETQ. The trim removed 4 bases at V and 3 bases at J, leaving 16 bases unmatched. The CDR3 consists of 18 residues.